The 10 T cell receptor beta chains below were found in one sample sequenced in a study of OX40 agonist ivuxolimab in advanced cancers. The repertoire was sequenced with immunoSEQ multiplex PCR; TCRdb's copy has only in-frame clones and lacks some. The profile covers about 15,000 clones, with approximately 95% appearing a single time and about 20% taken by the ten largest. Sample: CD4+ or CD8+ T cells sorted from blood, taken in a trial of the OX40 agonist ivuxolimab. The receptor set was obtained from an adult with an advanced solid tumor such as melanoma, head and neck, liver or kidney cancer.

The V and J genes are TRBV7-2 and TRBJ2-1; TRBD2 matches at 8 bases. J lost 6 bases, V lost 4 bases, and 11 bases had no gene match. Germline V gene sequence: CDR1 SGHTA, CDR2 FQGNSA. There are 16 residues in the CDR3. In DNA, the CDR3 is TGTGCCAGCAGCTACGCCGGACTAGCAGACCTCAATGAGCAGTTCTTC. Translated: CASSYAGLADLNEQFF.

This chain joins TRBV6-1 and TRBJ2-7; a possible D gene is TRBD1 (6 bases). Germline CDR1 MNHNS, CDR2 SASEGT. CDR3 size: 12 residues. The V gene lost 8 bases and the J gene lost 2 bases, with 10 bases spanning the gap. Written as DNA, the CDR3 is TGTGCCAGCGTCGAGGGGGCCTACGAGCAGTACTTC. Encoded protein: CASVEGAYEQYF.

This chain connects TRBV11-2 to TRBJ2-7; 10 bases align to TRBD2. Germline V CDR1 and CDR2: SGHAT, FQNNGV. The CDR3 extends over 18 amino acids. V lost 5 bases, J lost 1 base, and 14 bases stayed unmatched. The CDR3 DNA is TGTGCCAGCAGCCTTAACTTATTTAGCGGGGGGACATCCTACGAGCAGTACTTC. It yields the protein CASSLNLFSGGTSYEQYF.

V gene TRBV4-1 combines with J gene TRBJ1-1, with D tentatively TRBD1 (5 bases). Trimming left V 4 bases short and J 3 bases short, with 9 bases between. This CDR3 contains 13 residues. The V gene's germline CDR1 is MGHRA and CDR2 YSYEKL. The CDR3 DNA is TGCGCCAGCAGCCGACTAGGGGACACTGAAGCTTTCTTT. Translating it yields CASSRLGDTEAFF.

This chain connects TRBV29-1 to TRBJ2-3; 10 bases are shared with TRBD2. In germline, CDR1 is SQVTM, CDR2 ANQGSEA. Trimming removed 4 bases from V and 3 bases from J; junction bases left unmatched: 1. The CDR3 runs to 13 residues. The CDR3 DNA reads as TGCAGCGTTGTAGCGGGAGGAACAGATACGCAGTATTTT. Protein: CSVVAGGTDTQYF.

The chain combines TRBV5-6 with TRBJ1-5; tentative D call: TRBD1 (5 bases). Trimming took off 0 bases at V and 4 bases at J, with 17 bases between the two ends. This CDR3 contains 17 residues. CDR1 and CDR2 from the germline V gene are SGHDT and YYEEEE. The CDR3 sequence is CASSLVPQGRVNQPQHF. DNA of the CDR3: TGTGCCAGCAGCTTGGTACCGCAGGGTAGGGTTAATCAGCCCCAGCATTTT.

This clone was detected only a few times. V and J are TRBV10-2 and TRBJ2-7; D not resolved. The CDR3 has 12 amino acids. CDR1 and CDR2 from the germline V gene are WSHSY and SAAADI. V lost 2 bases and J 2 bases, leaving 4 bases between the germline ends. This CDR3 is CASSEGTYEQYF. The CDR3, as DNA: TGCGCCAGCAGTGAGGGCACCTACGAGCAGTACTTC.

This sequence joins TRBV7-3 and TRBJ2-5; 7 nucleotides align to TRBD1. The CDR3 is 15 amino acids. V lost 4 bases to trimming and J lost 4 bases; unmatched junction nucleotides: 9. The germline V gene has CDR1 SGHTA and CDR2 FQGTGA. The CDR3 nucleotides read TGTGCCAGCAGCTCCAGGACAGGAGAAGGAGAGACCCAGTACTTC. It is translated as CASSSRTGEGETQYF.

DNA for the CDR3: TGCGCCAGCAGCCTTTTCGGGACAGGGGACACTGAAGCTTTCTTT. Translating it yields CASSLFGTGDTEAFF. The rearrangement joins TRBV4-1 to TRBJ1-1; TRBD1 matches at 10 bases. CDR1 and CDR2 (germline): MGHRA, YSYEKL. The CDR3 is 15 residues long. J was trimmed by 3 bases and V by 4 bases; bases with no gene match: 5.

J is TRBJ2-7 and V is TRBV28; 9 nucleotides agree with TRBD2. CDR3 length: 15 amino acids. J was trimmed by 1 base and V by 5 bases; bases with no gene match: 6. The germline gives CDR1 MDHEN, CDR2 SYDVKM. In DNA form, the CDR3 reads TGTGCCAGCAGTGGGGGACTAGCCATTTCCTACGAGCAGTACTTC. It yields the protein CASSGGLAISYEQYF.